This T cell receptor beta chain was sequenced during a study of T-cell reconstitution after alpha-beta-depleted transplantation in children. V lost 2 bases and J 4 bases, leaving 8 bases between the germline ends. This CDR3 has 13 amino acids. Germline V CDR1 and CDR2: KGHDR, SFDVKD. In this sample, this clonotype turned up many times. It was with unique molecular identifiers that the TCRbeta library was prepared. Via MiXCR, TCRdb re-called the PCR reads, giving one row per CDR3 protein. The sample records some 640,000 distinct CDR3 sequences, roughly 15% being singletons. The receptor comes from a human donor who donated a stem cell graft to a child with acute myeloid leukemia. The input for sequencing was PBMCs from the stem cell graft donor, taken from the stem cell graft. V gene TRBV24-1 combines with J gene TRBJ2-7, with D tentatively TRBD1 (6 bases). The CDR3 bases are TGTGCCACCAGTGATTGGACAGAGTACGAGCAGTACTTC. Protein sequence: CATSDWTEYEQYF.